This T cell receptor beta chain came from a study of shared clonotypes between healthy human individuals. Whole-study findings and limits: Of the naive CD4 clonotypes, about 5.4% were shared across a few donors.

Per germline, CDR1 MDHEN and CDR2 SYDVKM. V lost 2 bases to trimming and J lost 3 bases, with 14 bases between them. The CDR3 is 15 residues long. A word on this clone: The antigen remains undetermined.

TCRdb keeps only in-frame clones here, not all; method: immunoSEQ multiplex PCR. The data show about 600,000 clones, less than 98% seen once. The clonotype comes from a woman in her 30s in good health. The chain has TRBV28 and TRBJ2-7; TRBD1 might be the D (6 bases). The sample consisted of naive CD4+ T cells sorted from blood. Subset indicated: CD45RA+ positively selected. In nucleotides, the CDR3 is TGTGCCAGCAGTTTAGTGGGAACAGGGCGCTACGAGCAGTACTTC. This gives the protein CASSLVGTGRYEQYF.